A selection of T cell receptor beta chains follows, all from one sample in a study of neoadjuvant anti-PD-1 for oral cavity cancer. The repertoire was sequenced with immunoSEQ multiplex PCR; TCRdb's copy has only in-frame clones and lacks some. The sample shows 35,000 to 50,000 clones, about three quarters of them seen only once. The input for sequencing was PBMCs, taken after nivolumab (anti-PD-1) treatment. The receptors were gathered from a person between 40 and 85 years old with oral cavity squamous cell carcinoma. The CDR3 runs from the conserved cysteine through the conserved F or W. Fields, in order: J gene, clone size, V gene, CDR3 protein. Part of the rows lack a size; the others show once, few, many or a class for expanded clones.

j_call: TRBJ1-3
clone_size: NA
v_call: TRBV7-8
cdr3_aa: CASTLPAGNGNTIYF

j_call: TRBJ2-7
clone_size: NA
v_call: TRBV6-1
cdr3_aa: CAVGQGGSYEQYF

j_call: TRBJ1-2
clone_size: NA
v_call: TRBV5-1
cdr3_aa: CASSPAGESYGYTF

j_call: TRBJ2-1
clone_size: NA
v_call: TRBV29-1
cdr3_aa: CSVEKGSNEQFF

j_call: TRBJ1-2
clone_size: NA
v_call: TRBV2
cdr3_aa: CASTNSGGQLRHGYTF

j_call: TRBJ1-4
clone_size: NA
v_call: TRBV9
cdr3_aa: CASSVGDEKLFF

j_call: TRBJ2-7
clone_size: once
v_call: TRBV29-1
cdr3_aa: CSVEDVGLAGGPGEQYF

j_call: TRBJ2-1
clone_size: NA
v_call: TRBV2
cdr3_aa: CASSASVGMMGSKLYNEQFF

j_call: TRBJ1-2
clone_size: NA
v_call: TRBV2
cdr3_aa: CASSETQGAHYGYTF

j_call: TRBJ1-6
clone_size: NA
v_call: TRBV5-4
cdr3_aa: CASSLQGLDSPLHF

j_call: TRBJ1-1
clone_size: NA
v_call: TRBV7-9
cdr3_aa: CASSFDRDTEAFF

j_call: TRBJ2-7
clone_size: NA
v_call: TRBV30
cdr3_aa: CAWSRAGLTLSYEQYF

j_call: TRBJ1-3
clone_size: once
v_call: TRBV4-2
cdr3_aa: CASSQSGTLKSGNTIYF

j_call: TRBJ1-1
clone_size: NA
v_call: TRBV5-1
cdr3_aa: CAVGAGGLGTEAFF

j_call: TRBJ2-1
clone_size: NA
v_call: TRBV6-6
cdr3_aa: CASTHTTRSSYNEQFF

j_call: TRBJ1-2
clone_size: once
v_call: TRBV20-1
cdr3_aa: CSARDPGGYTF

j_call: TRBJ2-1
clone_size: NA
v_call: TRBV15
cdr3_aa: CATSRERGRNEFF

j_call: TRBJ2-7
clone_size: NA
v_call: TRBV11-2
cdr3_aa: CASSLVGDSYEQYF

j_call: TRBJ2-1
clone_size: NA
v_call: TRBV5-1
cdr3_aa: CASNYGGRGIEQFF

j_call: TRBJ2-5
clone_size: NA
v_call: TRBV18
cdr3_aa: CASSPPEALQETQYF

j_call: TRBJ2-3
clone_size: NA
v_call: TRBV11-2
cdr3_aa: CASSPGLTGTRGDTQYF

j_call: TRBJ1-3
clone_size: NA
v_call: TRBV2
cdr3_aa: CASRLGQLSGNTIYF

j_call: TRBJ2-6
clone_size: few
v_call: TRBV19
cdr3_aa: CASILRKQGASGANVLTF

j_call: TRBJ1-5
clone_size: NA
v_call: TRBV27
cdr3_aa: CASSWTGSSNQPQHF

j_call: TRBJ1-1
clone_size: NA
v_call: TRBV6-5
cdr3_aa: CASSHRGLSTEAFF

j_call: TRBJ2-3
clone_size: once
v_call: TRBV6-1
cdr3_aa: CASSESPTSPDTQYF

j_call: TRBJ2-7
clone_size: NA
v_call: TRBV18
cdr3_aa: CASSPSSYEQYF

j_call: TRBJ1-1
clone_size: NA
v_call: TRBV6-6
cdr3_aa: CASTFLQGVSFF

j_call: TRBJ2-7
clone_size: NA
v_call: TRBV7-2
cdr3_aa: CASSFRAGTSEQYF

j_call: TRBJ1-2
clone_size: medium-sized
v_call: TRBV6-1
cdr3_aa: CASSARSGGSNYGYTF

j_call: TRBJ1-5
clone_size: once
v_call: TRBV7-8
cdr3_aa: CASSLTTGSNQPQHF

j_call: TRBJ1-1
clone_size: NA
v_call: TRBV10-3
cdr3_aa: CAIRRQGTDTEAFF

j_call: TRBJ2-3
clone_size: few
v_call: TRBV7-2
cdr3_aa: CASSLSLAGGLDTQYF

j_call: TRBJ1-1
clone_size: few
v_call: TRBV5-1
cdr3_aa: CSERDTEAFF

j_call: TRBJ1-4
clone_size: once
v_call: TRBV27
cdr3_aa: CASSPLRGGNEKLFF

j_call: TRBJ1-6
clone_size: NA
v_call: TRBV7-2
cdr3_aa: CASSARPHSDSPLHF